This T cell receptor beta chain comes out of a study of blood T cell repertoires in COVID-19. Study details: Specimens from acute and convalescent COVID-19 originated in the United States, Italy and Spain.

The CDR3 runs 15 residues. Trimming left V 0 bases short and J 7 bases short, with 13 bases between. CDR1 MNHEY and CDR2 SVGAGI come from the germline V gene. Authors' methods: Amplification of reference gene primers provided the estimated nucleated cell counts. The data were produced by immunoSEQ multiplex PCR, yet TCRdb's version contains in-frame clones alone and is incomplete. The V and J calls and clone size come from that table; D and trimming were worked out from the DNA. The table lists around 200,000 clones, 70% to 80% of them singletons. Patients at the Seattle site were enrolled during active infection and followed longitudinally.

Sequencing was performed on peripheral blood. The rearrangement joins TRBV6-5 to TRBJ1-5; possible D gene TRBD1, 5 bases. The clonotype originates from a woman aged 35 to 49 with COVID-19, enrolled during active disease. The CDR3 here is CASSYSRGMGQPQHF. Here the CDR3 DNA reads TGTGCCAGCAGTTACTCTCGGGGGATGGGGCAGCCCCAGCATTTT.